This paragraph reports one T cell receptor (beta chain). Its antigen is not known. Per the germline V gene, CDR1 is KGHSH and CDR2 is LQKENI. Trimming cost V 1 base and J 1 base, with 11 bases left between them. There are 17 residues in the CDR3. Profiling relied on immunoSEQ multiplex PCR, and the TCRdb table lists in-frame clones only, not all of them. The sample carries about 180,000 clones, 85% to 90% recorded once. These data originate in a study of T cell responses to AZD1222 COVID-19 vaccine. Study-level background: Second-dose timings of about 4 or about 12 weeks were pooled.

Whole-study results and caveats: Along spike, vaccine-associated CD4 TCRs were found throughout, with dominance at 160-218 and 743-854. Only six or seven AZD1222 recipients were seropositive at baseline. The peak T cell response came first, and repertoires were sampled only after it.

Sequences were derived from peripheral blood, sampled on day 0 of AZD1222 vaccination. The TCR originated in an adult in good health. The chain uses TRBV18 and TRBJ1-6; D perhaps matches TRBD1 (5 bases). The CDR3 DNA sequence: TGTGCCAGCTCACCACAGCAGGGTGGGTCCTATAATTCACCCCTCCACTTT. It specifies CASSPQQGGSYNSPLHF.